This T cell receptor beta chain appears in the sequencing data of a study of shared clonotypes between healthy human individuals. Study-level background: Each donor's CD8 memory used one plate, CD8 naive two, each CD4 subset three. Study outcomes and limitations: Sampling covered blood only; tissue repertoires likely differ. Even with large depth, rarefaction showed that sorted-subset sequencing was incomplete.

The V gene lost 6 bases and the J gene lost 4 bases, with 16 bases spanning the gap. The CDR3 consists of 15 residues. Germline-derived CDR1 and CDR2 are LNHDA and SQIVND (reference sequence). Each of the donors was a healthy adult who was HIV-negative and had not had a recent acute infection or vaccination. A note on this clone: Its antigen is not identified.

Sequenced by immunoSEQ multiplex PCR; TCRdb stores in-frame clones only, minus some. The sample has 1.4 million or so clones; about 98.5% are singletons. V usage is TRBV19 and J usage is TRBJ1-5; weak D call: TRBD1 (6 bases). Sequenced: naive CD4+ T cells sorted from blood. Subset indicated: CD45RA+ positively selected. This clonotype originated in a man aged 25-45 years in good health. The chain's CDR3 is CASRSYGTRNQPQHF. The CDR3 region has the DNA TGTGCCAGTAGGAGTTACGGGACACGAAATCAGCCCCAGCATTTT. The full variable domain, with the rest looked up from reference TRBV19 and TRBJ1-5, is DGGITQSPKYLFRKEGQNVTLSCEQNLNHDAMYWYRQDPGQGLRLIYYSQIVNDFQKGDIAEGYSVSREKKESFPLTVTSAQKNPTAFYLCASRSYGTRNQPQHFGDGTRLSIL.